The rows below give T cell receptor beta chains drawn from one sample of a study of T cells in localized non-small cell lung cancer. Repertoires were generated with immunoSEQ multiplex PCR, while TCRdb's copy carries only in-frame clones and drops some. The sample includes approximately 2,800 clones, about 20% seen only once; the top ten take 20% to 30%. The sequences come from lung tumor tissue, collected before any cancer treatment. All receptors come from a male donor aged 60 or older with stage II squamous cell lung carcinoma. Both conserved end residues are part of each CDR3.

J gene	V gene	CDR3 protein
TRBJ1-1	TRBV23-1	CASSPIVNTEAFF
TRBJ2-6	TRBV23-1	CASSQLRRVGDLISGANVLTF
TRBJ2-1	TRBV19	CASTGLAAQNGYNEQFF
TRBJ2-1	TRBV30	CAWSALGRGDNEQFF
TRBJ1-5	TRBV11-3	CASSLNRGEGQPQHF
TRBJ2-2	TRBV11-3	CASSFGLANTGELFF
TRBJ1-4	TRBV5-1	CASTPRDRVGEKLFF
TRBJ2-1	TRBV19	CASKKREGFQNEQFF
TRBJ2-2	TRBV29-1	CSVEEGALAGELFF
TRBJ2-5	TRBV9	CASSVGTDKGRTQYF
TRBJ1-4	TRBV11-3	CASSPGWNTNEKLFF
TRBJ1-5	TRBV30	CAWSGGRDQPQHF
TRBJ1-1	TRBV9	CASSLVSIEAFF
TRBJ2-6	TRBV30	CACDPLAYTSGANVLTF
TRBJ2-3	TRBV11-3	CASSTHRGTDTQYF